Shown below are 27 T cell receptor beta chains from a single sample sequenced in a study of CD8 T cells in Susac syndrome. Reverse transcription of about 0.45 to 1 ug RNA was performed with random hexamers. MiXCR, run by TCRdb on the immunoSEQ multiplex PCR reads, gives a single entry per CDR3 protein. This sample has tens of thousands of distinct CDR3 sequences, with 93% found just once. The sequenced material came from CD4+ T cells from PBMCs. The receptors come from a human donor with Susac syndrome.

V is TRBV20-1 and J is TRBJ1-2, with D maybe TRBD1 (5 bases). V dropped 1 base and J dropped 4 bases, with 7 bases sitting between them. Germline V CDR1 and CDR2: DFQATT, SNEGSKA (reference sequence). CDR3 length: 12 residues. The DNA for the CDR3 is TGCAGTGCTAGAGCCAGGGCCTATGGCTACACCTTC. It specifies CSARARAYGYTF.

The chain joins TRBV4-2 to TRBJ2-7; D call uncertain. Trimming removed 4 bases at V and 1 base at J, with 14 bases between. The CDR3 contains 15 residues. Germline CDR1 reads LGHNA; CDR2 reads YNFKEQ. The chain's CDR3 is CASSPARPGSYEQYF. The CDR3 DNA is TGTGCCAGCAGCCCGGCCCGACCGGGTTCCTACGAGCAGTACTTC.

DNA of the CDR3: TGTGCCACCAGTGATTTGGCGACTAGTGGAACAGATACGCAGTATTTT. This codes for CATSDLATSGTDTQYF. The chain recombines TRBV24-1 with TRBJ2-3, with a possible D match to TRBD2 (6 bases). CDR3 length: 16 residues. The V end lost 0 bases, the J end lost 3 bases, and 12 bases lay between the germline ends. Looked up from germline, CDR1 is KGHDR and CDR2 is SFDVKD.

V is TRBV4-1 and J is TRBJ1-5; no firm D call. V lost 4 bases to trimming and J lost 7 bases, with 11 bases between them. CDR1 and CDR2 (germline): MGHRA, YSYEKL. The CDR3 covers 13 residues. CDR3 DNA sequence: TGCGCCAGCAGCCCCCGTGGCGGACAGCCCCAGCATTTT. Amino acid sequence: CASSPRGGQPQHF.

The rearrangement joins TRBV7-2 to TRBJ2-3, with D possibly being TRBD1 or TRBD2 (5 bases each). Per germline, CDR1 SGHTA and CDR2 FQGNSA. With 7 bases removed from V and 1 base from J, the gap between germline ends came to 18 bases. The CDR3 extends over 16 amino acids. The CDR3 nucleotides are TGTGCCAGCAAACTCTCCGGGACGACCCGCACAGATACGCAGTATTTT. Translating it yields CASKLSGTTRTDTQYF.

J is TRBJ2-7 and V is TRBV7-2; tentatively, D is TRBD2 (5 bases). Germline CDR1 and CDR2: SGHTA and FQGNSA. V gave up 1 base and J gave up 2 bases, with 9 bases separating them. The CDR3 runs 14 residues. CDR3: CASSLGASPYEQYF. For the CDR3, the DNA is TGTGCCAGCAGCTTAGGGGCTAGCCCCTACGAGCAGTACTTC.

DNA of the CDR3: TGTGCCAGCAGTGGGGACAGGGCCACCAGGAATGAGCAGTTCTTC. It is translated as CASSGDRATRNEQFF. The chain combines TRBV2 with TRBJ2-1; TRBD1 matches at 9 bases. This CDR3 region has 15 residues. Losses at the gene ends were 4 bases for V and 7 bases for J; bases not matched to a gene: 8. Germline values: CDR1 SNHLY, CDR2 FYNNEI.

The V gene is TRBV3-1, the J gene TRBJ1-1; TRBD1 is a possible D gene (5 bases). CDR1 and CDR2 from the germline V gene are LGHDT and YNNKEL (reference sequence). The CDR3 has 15 amino acids. Trimming took 2 bases from V and 6 from J, leaving 16 bases between them. The CDR3 DNA sequence: TGTGCCAGCAGCCAAACCTCGCAGGGAATCGCTGAAGCTTTCTTT. Protein product: CASSQTSQGIAEAFF.

The chain recombines TRBV7-2 with TRBJ2-5, with D possibly being TRBD2 (5 bases). Germline CDR1 and CDR2: SGHTA and FQGNSA. V was pared by 4 bases and J by 5 bases, with 11 bases between. The CDR3 runs 13 residues. The CDR3 bases are TGTGCCAGCAGCTCCGGGATGAGGGAGACCCAGTACTTC. Its protein is CASSSGMRETQYF. Full variable domain (missing parts from reference TRBV7-2 and TRBJ2-5): GAGVSQSPSNKVTEKGKDVELRCDPISGHTALYWYRQSLGQGLEFLIYFQGNSAPDKSGLPSDRFSAERTGGSVSTLTIQRTQQEDSAVYLCASSSGMRETQYFGPGTRLLVL.

The chain links TRBV7-2 to TRBJ2-1; 14 positions match TRBD2. The germline V gene has CDR1 SGHTA and CDR2 FQGNSA. This CDR3 contains 15 residues. With V trimmed by 6 bases and J by 7 bases, 5 bases remained unmatched. The CDR3 sequence: CASSRTSGGTNEQFF. The CDR3 DNA sequence: TGTGCCAGCAGTCGGACTAGCGGGGGGACAAATGAGCAGTTCTTC.

For the CDR3, the DNA is TGCGCCAGCAGCCCGGGACAGGGGACGAACCGGATCAATGAAAAACTGTTTTTT. Encoded protein: CASSPGQGTNRINEKLFF. J is TRBJ1-4 and V is TRBV4-1; the match to TRBD1 covers 10 bases. The V gene's germline CDR1 is MGHRA and CDR2 YSYEKL. The CDR3 is made up of 18 amino acids. Trimming cost V 4 bases and J 5 bases; bases outside gene matches: 13.

This rearrangement joins TRBV2 to TRBJ2-3; D is unresolved. The CDR3 loop spans 12 amino acids. V was trimmed by 8 bases and J by 0 bases, leaving 6 bases between them. From germline, CDR1 is SNHLY and CDR2 FYNNEI. Here the CDR3 reads CASDPSTDTQYF. CDR3 coding DNA: TGTGCCAGCGATCCTAGCACAGATACGCAGTATTTT.

This clonotype was detected only once. The V and J genes are TRBV6-2 or TRBV6-3 and TRBJ2-3; 9 nucleotides match TRBD1. CDR1 is MNHEY, CDR2 SVGEGT, per germline. With V trimmed by 1 base and J by 6 bases, 11 bases remained unmatched. The CDR3 is 17 residues long. Here the CDR3 reads CASSYFAGTGNLDTQYF. CDR3 DNA sequence: TGTGCCAGCAGTTACTTCGCCGGGACAGGGAACTTGGATACGCAGTATTTT.

J is TRBJ2-7 and V is TRBV18; 8 bases match TRBD2. Germline CDR1 KGHSH, CDR2 LQKENI. This CDR3 is 16 amino acids long. Losses at the gene ends were 4 bases for V and 0 bases for J; bases not matched to a gene: 8. CDR3 DNA sequence: TGTGCCAGCTCACTGGGTGTAGCGGGGACCTCCTACGAGCAGTACTTC. This codes for CASSLGVAGTSYEQYF.

This clonotype was counted once. The J gene is TRBJ2-2, the V gene TRBV5-8; D is undetermined. The germline gives CDR1 SGHTS, CDR2 YDEGEE. The CDR3 is made up of 15 amino acids. With 0 bases removed from V and 1 base from J, the gap between germline ends came to 7 bases. The CDR3 DNA reads TGTGCCAGCAGCTTGGCCGGACGGAACACCGGGGAGCTGTTTTTT. Translating gives CASSLAGRNTGELFF.

This sequence joins TRBV6-1 and TRBJ2-7, with D tentatively TRBD2 (6 bases). CDR3 length: 14 amino acids. The germline V gene has CDR1 MNHNS and CDR2 SASEGT. V dropped 5 bases and J dropped 5 bases, with 16 bases sitting between them. CDR3 amino acids: CASSPTSPPDEQYF. CDR3 coding DNA: TGTGCCAGCAGTCCGACTAGTCCCCCAGACGAGCAGTACTTC.

V and J are TRBV29-1 and TRBJ1-1; unclear D gene. This CDR3 is built from 12 residues. Germline V gives CDR1 SQVTM, CDR2 ANQGSEA. V lost 4 bases to trimming and J lost 1 base, with 7 bases between them. The CDR3 DNA sequence: TGCAGCGTTGTGACCGGGAACACTGAAGCTTTCTTT. Translating gives CSVVTGNTEAFF.

V is TRBV27 and J is TRBJ1-2; no clear D gene. V was shortened by 4 bases and J by 4 bases, with 10 bases between the two germline ends. The CDR3 loop spans 13 amino acids. Germline V gene sequence: CDR1 MNHEY, CDR2 SMNVEV (reference sequence). DNA of the CDR3: TGTGCCAGCAGTTCCCAGGCCTTCTATGGCTACACCTTC. It translates to CASSSQAFYGYTF.

V is TRBV13 and J is TRBJ1-1, with a tentative D call TRBD1 (5 bases). Trimming shortened V by 7 bases and J by 0 bases, and 12 bases separated the two germline ends. CDR3 length: 14 residues. The germline CDR1 and CDR2 sequences are PRHDT and FYEKMQ (reference sequence). In DNA, the CDR3 is TGTGCCAGCACCCTTCGACAGTTGAACACTGAAGCTTTCTTT. Protein sequence: CASTLRQLNTEAFF.

This chain uses TRBV30 with TRBJ1-2; a weak D match, TRBD1 (5 bases). Germline V CDR1 and CDR2: GTSNPN, SVGIG (reference sequence). Trimming pared 0 bases from V and 1 base from J, leaving 9 bases between. This CDR3 comprises 14 residues. Here the CDR3 DNA reads TGTGCCTGGAGTGTAGACAGCCGTAACTATGGCTACACCTTC. Its protein is CAWSVDSRNYGYTF.

This clonotype was found a few times. The chain couples TRBV20-1 to TRBJ2-7; 14 bases match TRBD2. The CDR3 has 15 amino acids. Germline V gives CDR1 DFQATT, CDR2 SNEGSKA (reference sequence). V trimming: 3 bases; J trimming: 3 bases; junction bases outside the gene matches: 4. CDR3 sequence (DNA): TGCAGTGCTAGCGGACTAGCGGGAGGATACTACGAGCAGTACTTC. It specifies CSASGLAGGYYEQYF.

The chain combines TRBV18 with TRBJ1-5; the D is unclear. The V end lost 5 bases, the J end lost 2 bases, and 10 bases lay between the germline ends. Germline-derived CDR1 and CDR2 are KGHSH and LQKENI. CDR3 length: 14 residues. The CDR3 spells CASSSTRGNQPQHF. CDR3 DNA: TGTGCCAGCTCATCGACAAGGGGCAATCAGCCCCAGCATTTT.

The chain has TRBV28 and TRBJ1-3; a possible D gene is TRBD1 (5 bases). The CDR3 is 15 residues long. Trimming pared 5 bases from V and 0 bases from J, leaving 11 bases between. Germline V CDR1 and CDR2: MDHEN, SYDVKM. DNA for the CDR3: TGTGCCAGCAGTGCCGGGACCCCCTCTGGAAACACCATATATTTT. Translation gives CASSAGTPSGNTIYF. The full variable domain, rest sourced from reference TRBV28 and TRBJ1-3, is DVKVTQSSRYLVKRTGEKVFLECVQDMDHENMFWYRQDPGLGLRLIYFSYDVKMKEKGDIPEGYSVSREKKERFSLILESASTNQTSMYLCASSAGTPSGNTIYFGEGSWLTVV.

This clonotype was counted once. The chain recombines TRBV5-1 with TRBJ2-3; D is uncertain. Trimming removed 6 bases at V and 2 bases at J, with 10 bases between. In germline, CDR1 is SGHRS, CDR2 YFSETQ. The CDR3 length is 13 residues. The CDR3 nucleotides are TGCGCCAGCAAGTCCCCCCCCACAGATACGCAGTATTTT. It is translated as CASKSPPTDTQYF. Using reference TRBV5-1 and TRBJ2-3 for the parts outside the CDR3, the full variable domain is KAGVTQTPRYLIKTRGQQVTLSCSPISGHRSVSWYQQTPGQGLQFLFEYFSETQRNKGNFPGRFSGRQFSNSRSEMNVSTLELGDSALYLCASKSPPTDTQYFGPGTRLTVL.

The V and J genes are TRBV5-1 and TRBJ2-7, with TRBD1 as a possible D gene (6 bases). From germline, CDR1 is SGHRS and CDR2 YFSETQ. The CDR3 runs to 16 residues. Trimming removed 6 bases at V and 3 bases at J, with 22 bases between. The CDR3 DNA is TGCGCCAGCACCCGAGGCCCTACAGGGCAGGACTACGAGCAGTACTTC. Its translation is CASTRGPTGQDYEQYF.

The J gene is TRBJ1-3, the V gene TRBV7-2; TRBD1 matches at 8 bases. This CDR3 spans 13 amino acids. V shed 6 bases, J shed 7 bases, and the junction held 5 bases outside the gene matches. The germline CDR1 and CDR2 sequences are SGHTA and FQGNSA. The CDR3 nucleotides read TGTGCCAGCAGAACAGGGGGAGGGAACACCATATATTTT. Amino acid sequence: CASRTGGGNTIYF.

The chain employs TRBV7-9 and TRBJ1-1; TRBD1 might be the D (6 bases). The CDR3 loop spans 14 amino acids. The germline V gene has CDR1 SEHNR and CDR2 FQNEAQ (reference sequence). Trimming removed 5 bases from V and 7 bases from J, with 17 bases in between. The CDR3, as DNA: TGTGCCAGCAGCCTCGGGGGGGCTCGTGGTGAAGCTTTCTTT. Its translation: CASSLGGARGEAFF.